This entry lists 2 T cell receptor beta chains sequenced from one sample in a study of blood T cell repertoires in COVID-19. Assay used: immunoSEQ multiplex PCR; TCRdb lists only in-frame clones, some missing. This table has fewer than 400,000 clones, about 86% appearing once. The sample was PBMCs or T cells enriched from blood (not recorded which). Receptors were obtained from a woman aged 45-59 years who had recovered from COVID-19.

The chain links TRBV7-9 to TRBJ1-2; D might be TRBD1 (6 bases). Trimming removed 5 bases from V and 3 bases from J, with 16 bases in between. CDR1 SEHNR and CDR2 FQNEAQ come from the germline V gene (reference sequence). This CDR3 is built from 15 residues. The CDR3 coding sequence is TGTGCCAGCAGCCCCGGACAGACGTGGGACTATGGCTACACCTTC. Protein: CASSPGQTWDYGYTF.

J is TRBJ1-6 and V is TRBV11-2, with D perhaps TRBD1 (6 bases). The CDR3 consists of 15 residues. With 0 bases removed from V and 7 bases from J, the gap between germline ends came to 10 bases. CDR1 SGHAT and CDR2 FQNNGV come from the germline V gene. The CDR3 here is CASSLELQGNSPLHF. The DNA for the CDR3 is TGTGCCAGCAGCTTAGAGCTCCAGGGGAATTCACCCCTCCACTTT.